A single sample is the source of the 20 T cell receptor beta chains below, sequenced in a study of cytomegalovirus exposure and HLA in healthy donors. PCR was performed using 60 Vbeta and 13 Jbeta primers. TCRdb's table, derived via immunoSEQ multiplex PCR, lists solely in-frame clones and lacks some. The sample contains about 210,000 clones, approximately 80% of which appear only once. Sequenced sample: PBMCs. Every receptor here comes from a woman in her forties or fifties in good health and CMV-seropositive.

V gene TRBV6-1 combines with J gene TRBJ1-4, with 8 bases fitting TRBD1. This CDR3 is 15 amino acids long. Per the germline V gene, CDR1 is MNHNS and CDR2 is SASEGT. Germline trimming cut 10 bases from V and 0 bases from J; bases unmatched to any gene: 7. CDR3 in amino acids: CATNDRGATNEKLFF. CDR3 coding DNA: TGTGCCACCAACGACAGGGGTGCAACTAATGAAAAACTGTTTTTT.

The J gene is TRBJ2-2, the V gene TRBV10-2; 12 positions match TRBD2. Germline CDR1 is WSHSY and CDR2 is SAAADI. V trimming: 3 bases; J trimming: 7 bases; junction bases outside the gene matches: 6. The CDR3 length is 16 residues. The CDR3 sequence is CASSDLAGGLGGELFF. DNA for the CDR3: TGCGCCAGCAGTGACCTAGCGGGGGGGCTTGGCGGGGAGCTGTTTTTT.

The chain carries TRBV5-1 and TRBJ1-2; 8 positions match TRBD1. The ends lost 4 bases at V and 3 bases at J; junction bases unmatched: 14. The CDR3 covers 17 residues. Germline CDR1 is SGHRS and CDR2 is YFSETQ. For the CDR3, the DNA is TGCGCCAGCAGCGGACACGGACAGGGACTTTCGGACTATGGCTACACCTTC. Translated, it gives CASSGHGQGLSDYGYTF.

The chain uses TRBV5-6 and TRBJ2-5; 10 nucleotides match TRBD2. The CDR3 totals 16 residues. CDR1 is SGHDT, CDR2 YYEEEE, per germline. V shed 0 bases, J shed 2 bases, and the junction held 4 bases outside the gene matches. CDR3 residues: CASSLGLAGVQETQYF. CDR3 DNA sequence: TGTGCCAGCAGCTTGGGGCTAGCGGGGGTACAAGAGACCCAGTACTTC.

The CDR3 here is CASSGSGTIYEQYF. CDR3 in DNA: TGTGCCAGCAGCGGCTCCGGGACAATCTACGAGCAGTACTTC. The V call is TRBV9, the J call TRBJ2-7, with a weak D call TRBD1 (6 bases). This CDR3 region has 14 residues. The ends were cut back, 3 bases at V and 3 bases at J, with 13 bases in the middle. The germline CDR1 and CDR2 sequences are SGDLS and YYNGEE.

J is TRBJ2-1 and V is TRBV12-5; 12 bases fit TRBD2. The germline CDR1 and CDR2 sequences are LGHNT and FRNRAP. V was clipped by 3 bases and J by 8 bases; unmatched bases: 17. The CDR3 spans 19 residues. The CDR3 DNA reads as TGTGCTAGTGGTTTCGGTGCCCTAGCGGGGGGGCAGGATCTCTATGAGCAGTTCTTC. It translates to CASGFGALAGGQDLYEQFF.

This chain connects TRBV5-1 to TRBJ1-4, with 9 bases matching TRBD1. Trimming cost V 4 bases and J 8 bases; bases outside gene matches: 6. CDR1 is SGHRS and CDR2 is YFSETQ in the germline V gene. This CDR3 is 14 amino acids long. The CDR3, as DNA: TGCGCCAGCAGCAGGACAGGGGTCGAAGAAAAACTGTTTTTT. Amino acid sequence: CASSRTGVEEKLFF.

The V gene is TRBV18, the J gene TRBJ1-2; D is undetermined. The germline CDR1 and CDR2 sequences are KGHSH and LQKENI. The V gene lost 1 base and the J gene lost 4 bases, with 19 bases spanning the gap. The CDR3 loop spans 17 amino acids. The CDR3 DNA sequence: TGTGCCAGCTCACCACGGGTCTCGGAGGTCGGCAGCTATGGCTACACCTTC. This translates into CASSPRVSEVGSYGYTF.

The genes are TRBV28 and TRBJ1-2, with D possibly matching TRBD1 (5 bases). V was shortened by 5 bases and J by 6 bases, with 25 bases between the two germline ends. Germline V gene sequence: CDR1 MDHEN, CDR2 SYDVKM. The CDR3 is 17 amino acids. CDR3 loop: CASSPSVVLQGVDGYTF. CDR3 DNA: TGTGCCAGCAGTCCCTCAGTGGTCCTCCAGGGTGTCGATGGCTACACCTTC.

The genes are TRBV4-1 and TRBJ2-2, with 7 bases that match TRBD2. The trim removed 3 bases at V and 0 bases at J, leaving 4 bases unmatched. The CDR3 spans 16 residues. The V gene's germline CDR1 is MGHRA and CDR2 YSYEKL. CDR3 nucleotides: TGCGCCAGCAGCCATATTCGGGGGGCGAACACCGGGGAGCTGTTTTTT. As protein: CASSHIRGANTGELFF.

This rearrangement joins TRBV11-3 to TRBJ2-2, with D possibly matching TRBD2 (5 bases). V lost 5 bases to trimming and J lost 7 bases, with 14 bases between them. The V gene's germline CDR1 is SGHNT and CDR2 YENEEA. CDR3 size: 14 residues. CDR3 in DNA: TGTGCCAGCAGCCCTAGGACCGGGGTCGGGGAGCTGTTTTTT. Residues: CASSPRTGVGELFF.

The CDR3 is CASKAEATDTQYF. In nucleotides, the CDR3 is TGTGCCAGCAAGGCAGAGGCCACAGATACGCAGTATTTT. The chain recombines TRBV6-5 with TRBJ2-3; D unclear. Germline assignment: CDR1 MNHEY and CDR2 SVGAGI. CDR3 length equals 13 residues. Between the trimmed V and J ends, which lost 7 bases and 2 bases, there was a span of 10 bases.

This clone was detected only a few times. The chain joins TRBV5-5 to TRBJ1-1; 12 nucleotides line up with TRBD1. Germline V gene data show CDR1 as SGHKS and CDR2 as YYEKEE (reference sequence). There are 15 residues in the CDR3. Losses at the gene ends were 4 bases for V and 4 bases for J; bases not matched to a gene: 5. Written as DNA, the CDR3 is TGTGCCAGCAGCACCGGGACAGGGGGCTTCACTGAAGCTTTCTTT. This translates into CASSTGTGGFTEAFF. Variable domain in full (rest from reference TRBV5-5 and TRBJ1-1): DAGVTQSPTHLIKTRGQQVTLRCSPISGHKSVSWYQQVLGQGPQFIFQYYEKEERGRGNFPDRFSARQFPNYSSELNVNALLLGDSALYLCASSTGTGGFTEAFFGQGTRLTVV.

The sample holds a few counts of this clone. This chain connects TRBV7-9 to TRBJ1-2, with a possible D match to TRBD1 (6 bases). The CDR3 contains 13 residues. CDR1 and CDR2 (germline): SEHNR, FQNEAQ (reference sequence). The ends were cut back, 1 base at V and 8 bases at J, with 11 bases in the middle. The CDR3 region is CASSLVTGHGYTF. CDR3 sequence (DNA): TGTGCCAGCAGCTTAGTGACAGGTCACGGCTACACCTTC.

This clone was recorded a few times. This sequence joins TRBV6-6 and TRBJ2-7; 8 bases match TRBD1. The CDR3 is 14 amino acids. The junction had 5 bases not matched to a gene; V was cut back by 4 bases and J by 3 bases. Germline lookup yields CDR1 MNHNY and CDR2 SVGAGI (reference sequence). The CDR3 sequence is CASSSPTGDYEQYF. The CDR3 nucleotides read TGTGCCAGCAGTTCCCCGACAGGGGACTACGAGCAGTACTTC.

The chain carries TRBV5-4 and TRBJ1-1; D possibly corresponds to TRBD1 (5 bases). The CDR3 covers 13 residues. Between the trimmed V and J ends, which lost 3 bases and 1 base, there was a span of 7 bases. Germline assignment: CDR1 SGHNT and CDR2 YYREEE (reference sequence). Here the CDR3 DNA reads TGTGCCAGCAGCTCACAGGCGAACACTGAAGCTTTCTTT. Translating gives CASSSQANTEAFF.

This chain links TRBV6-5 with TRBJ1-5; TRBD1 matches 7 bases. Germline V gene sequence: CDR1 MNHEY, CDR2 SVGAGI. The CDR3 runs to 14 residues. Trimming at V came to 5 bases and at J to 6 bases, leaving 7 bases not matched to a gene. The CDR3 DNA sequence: TGTGCCAGCAGTGGAAACAGGGGAGGTCAGCCCCAGCATTTT. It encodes CASSGNRGGQPQHF.

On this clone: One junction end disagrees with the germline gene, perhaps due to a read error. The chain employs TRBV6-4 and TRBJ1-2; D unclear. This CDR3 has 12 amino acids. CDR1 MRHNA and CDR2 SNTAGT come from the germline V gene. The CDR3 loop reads CASRDSGHGYTF. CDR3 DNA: TGTGCCAGCAGGGACTCGGGCCATGGCTACACCTTC.

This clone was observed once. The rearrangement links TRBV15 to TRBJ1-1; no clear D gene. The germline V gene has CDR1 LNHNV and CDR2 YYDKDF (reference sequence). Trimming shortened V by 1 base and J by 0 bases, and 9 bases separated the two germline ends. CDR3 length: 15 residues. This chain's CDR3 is CATSRGGLLNTEAFF. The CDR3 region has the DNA TGTGCCACCAGCAGAGGTGGGCTGTTGAACACTGAAGCTTTCTTT.

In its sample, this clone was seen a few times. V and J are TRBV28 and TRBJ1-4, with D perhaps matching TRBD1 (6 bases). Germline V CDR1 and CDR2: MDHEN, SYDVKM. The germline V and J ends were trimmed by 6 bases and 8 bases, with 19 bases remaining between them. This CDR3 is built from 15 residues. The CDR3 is CASSSTGLVREKLFF. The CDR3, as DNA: TGTGCCAGCAGCTCAACAGGGCTAGTACGGGAAAAACTGTTTTTT.